These 27 T cell receptor beta chains share one sample of origin, sequenced in a study of spatial heterogeneity in lung cancer. TCRdb reanalysed the 5' RACE reads using MiXCR and keeps one entry per CDR3 protein. The table has about 3,500 distinct CDR3 sequences, roughly 3% seen once. Time point meaning: sample taken at primary tumor resection. The material sequenced was normal lung tissue next to the tumor, taken at surgery. The receptors come from a female donor with early-stage non-small cell lung cancer.

By proportion, this clonotype is medium-sized (0.01 to 0.1%). This chain joins TRBV6-6 and TRBJ1-6; TRBD1 agrees at 7 bases. Per germline, CDR1 MNHNY and CDR2 SVGAGI (reference sequence). V dropped 6 bases and J dropped 5; count of bases not matched to a gene: 4. The CDR3 spans 14 residues. The CDR3, as DNA: TGTGCCAGCAGCTGGGACAGAGATAATTCACCCCTCCACTTT. Its protein product is CASSWDRDNSPLHF.

Sample share makes this clonotype medium-sized. The chain joins TRBV5-1 to TRBJ1-2; TRBD1 matches 7 bases. CDR3 length: 13 amino acids. The germline V gene has CDR1 SGHRS and CDR2 YFSETQ. J gave up 6 bases and V 0 bases, and 2 bases lay outside the gene matches. CDR3 sequence (DNA): TGCGCCAGCAGCTTGGTGCAGGGGGATGGCTACACCTTC. Its protein is CASSLVQGDGYTF. Supplemented by reference TRBV5-1 and TRBJ1-2, the full variable domain reads KAGVTQTPRYLIKTRGQQVTLSCSPISGHRSVSWYQQTPGQGLQFLFEYFSETQRNKGNFPGRFSGRQFSNSRSEMNVSTLELGDSALYLCASSLVQGDGYTFGSGTRLTVV.

By proportion, this clonotype is medium-sized. The chain recombines TRBV7-2 with TRBJ2-3, with 10 bases fitting TRBD2. The ends lost 5 bases at V and 4 bases at J; junction bases unmatched: 15. This CDR3 region has 18 residues. Germline assignment: CDR1 SGHTA and CDR2 FQGNSA. In DNA, the CDR3 is TGTGCCAGCAGCCGTTTCGGGGGAGCGGGGGGGCCTTCAGATACGCAGTATTTT. This gives the protein CASSRFGGAGGPSDTQYF.

This clonotype is termed medium-sized. This chain connects TRBV12-3 or TRBV12-4 to TRBJ1-1; TRBD1 matches at 7 bases. The V gene end was trimmed by 6 bases and the J gene end by 1 base; junction bases not matched to a gene: 5. The CDR3 runs 14 residues. CDR3 amino acids: CASSLHRGNTEAFF. The CDR3 DNA reads TGTGCCAGCAGCCTTCACAGGGGGAACACTGAAGCTTTCTTT.

By proportion, this clonotype is medium-sized. The rearrangement uses TRBV6-5 and TRBJ1-1, with D possibly TRBD1 on 5 matching bases. V lost 6 bases, J lost 3 bases, and 11 bases lay in between. The CDR3 runs 13 residues. Germline loops: CDR1 MNHEY, CDR2 SVGAGI. For the CDR3, the DNA is TGTGCCAGCAGGGGGACGGACTACACTGAAGCTTTCTTT. This encodes CASRGTDYTEAFF.

This clonotype was seen a few times. The gene calls are TRBV15 and TRBJ2-1, with TRBD2 matching 8 bases. The trim removed 3 bases at V and 5 bases at J, leaving 9 bases unmatched. CDR1 and CDR2 (germline): LNHNV, YYDKDF (reference sequence). The CDR3 is 16 residues long. The CDR3 coding sequence is TGTGCCACCAGCAGTGTCGGGGGGGCCAGGGACAATGAGCAGTTCTTC. It translates to CATSSVGGARDNEQFF.

At least ten counts were recorded for this clonotype. The chain uses TRBV6-1 and TRBJ2-3, with D tentatively TRBD1 or TRBD2 (5 bases each). The V and J ends lost 10 bases and 2 bases respectively, with 19 bases between them. The CDR3 length is 15 residues. Per germline, CDR1 MNHNS and CDR2 SASEGT. The CDR3 DNA reads as TGTGCCACCTACCCTTCTGGGGGTTTCACAGATACGCAGTATTTT. This translates into CATYPSGGFTDTQYF.

By share, this clonotype counts as medium-sized. This chain connects TRBV4-3 to TRBJ2-1; no firm D call. The CDR3 extends over 15 amino acids. Trimming left V 4 bases short and J 2 bases short, with 12 bases between. Germline loops: CDR1 LGHNA, CDR2 YSLEER. CDR3: CASSLSNTAYNEQFF. CDR3 sequence (DNA): TGCGCCAGCAGCCTCAGCAATACCGCCTACAATGAGCAGTTCTTC.

The chain carries TRBV30 and TRBJ2-5; 9 bases agree with TRBD1. The trim removed 6 bases at V and 5 bases at J, leaving 7 bases unmatched. The CDR3 sequence is 13 residues long. Germline CDR1 is GTSNPN and CDR2 is SVGIG (reference sequence). The CDR3 DNA follows: TGTGCCTGCTCGACAGGGGGGGTGGAGACCCAGTACTTC. Amino acids: CACSTGGVETQYF.

This clonotype is medium-sized. The genes are TRBV6-2 or TRBV6-3 and TRBJ1-5; D is possibly TRBD1 (5 bases). Germline lookup yields CDR1 MNHEY and CDR2 SVGEGT. The CDR3 loop spans 13 amino acids. Trimming removed 2 bases at V and 7 bases at J, with 9 bases between. The CDR3 loop is CASSYAGEQPQHF. As DNA, the CDR3 is TGTGCCAGCAGTTACGCGGGGGAACAGCCCCAGCATTTT.

By proportion, this clonotype is medium-sized (0.01 to 0.1%). The chain uses TRBV6-5 and TRBJ2-5, with TRBD2 identical over 13 bases. Unmatched junction bases numbered 4, after V lost 1 base and J lost 8 bases. The CDR3 runs 15 residues. Germline lookup yields CDR1 MNHEY and CDR2 SVGAGI. CDR3 in DNA: TGTGCCAGCAGTTACTGGACTAGCGGGGGCCGCACCCAGTACTTC. This sequence encodes CASSYWTSGGRTQYF.

Relative to its sample, this clonotype is medium-sized. This rearrangement joins TRBV4-2 to TRBJ2-5; 14 bases align to TRBD2. V trimming: 4 bases; J trimming: 3 bases; junction bases outside the gene matches: 4. Germline V gives CDR1 LGHNA, CDR2 YNFKEQ. CDR3 length: 16 residues. The CDR3, as DNA: TGTGCCAGCAGCCCTAGACTAGCGGGGGGGGAAGAGACCCAGTACTTC. Protein sequence: CASSPRLAGGEETQYF.

This clonotype ranks as medium-sized. J is TRBJ1-2 and V is TRBV6-5, with 9 positions matching TRBD1. Germline CDR1 is MNHEY and CDR2 is SVGAGI. J lost 8 bases, V lost 6 bases, and 7 bases had no gene match. This CDR3 is built from 13 residues. The CDR3 region has the DNA TGTGCCAGCAGCCGGGGACAGGGCGAAGGCTACACCTTC. This sequence encodes CASSRGQGEGYTF.

This clonotype was counted at least ten times. This sequence joins TRBV7-2 and TRBJ1-4, with D unclear. In germline, CDR1 is SGHTA, CDR2 FQGNSA. This CDR3 has 15 amino acids. V gave up 4 bases and J gave up 0 bases, with 9 bases separating them. The CDR3 reads CASSSRRATNEKLFF. The CDR3 region has the DNA TGTGCCAGCAGCTCACGGAGAGCAACTAATGAAAAACTGTTTTTT.

In its sample, this clonotype is medium-sized. V gene TRBV7-9 combines with J gene TRBJ1-5, with D possibly TRBD1 on 5 matching bases. The length of the CDR3 is 15 residues. V was pared by 5 bases and J by 3 bases, with 14 bases between. Germline CDR1 is SEHNR and CDR2 is FQNEAQ (reference sequence). The DNA of the CDR3 is TGTGCCAGCAGCATTGACAGTAGGTACAATCAGCCCCAGCATTTT. It is translated as CASSIDSRYNQPQHF.

This clonotype was counted at least ten times. This chain uses TRBV30 with TRBJ2-2, with 14 bases fitting TRBD2. Per germline, CDR1 GTSNPN and CDR2 SVGIG (reference sequence). The CDR3 totals 15 residues. Trimming at V came to 6 bases and at J to 3 bases, leaving 3 bases not matched to a gene. CDR3 protein: CACPGLAGDTGELFF. Here the CDR3 DNA reads TGTGCCTGCCCGGGACTAGCGGGGGACACCGGGGAGCTGTTTTTT. The variable domain in full, with the rest retrieved from reference TRBV30 and TRBJ2-2, is SQTIHQWPATLVQPVGSPLSLECTVEGTSNPNLYWYRQAAGRGLQLLFYSVGIGQISSEVPQNLSASRPQDRQFILSSKKLLLSDSGFYLCACPGLAGDTGELFFGEGSRLTVL.

In its sample, this clonotype is medium-sized (0.01 to 0.1%). The chain combines TRBV11-1 with TRBJ1-6; D uncertain. This CDR3 comprises 16 residues. Germline CDR1 reads SGHAT; CDR2 reads FQDESV (reference sequence). The V gene lost 6 bases and the J gene lost 5 bases, with 17 bases spanning the gap. The CDR3 sequence is CASRESAGVNNSPLHF. The CDR3 bases are TGTGCCAGCAGAGAGTCGGCGGGAGTGAATAATTCACCCCTCCACTTT.

This clonotype showed up many times. The chain is built from TRBV28 and TRBJ1-2; D is uncertain. Germline V gene sequence: CDR1 MDHEN, CDR2 SYDVKM. Trimming took off 3 bases at V and 8 bases at J, with 7 bases between the two ends. The CDR3 is made up of 11 amino acids. The CDR3 DNA sequence: TGTGCCAGCAGTTTTAGTATCGGCTACACCTTC. Translation gives CASSFSIGYTF.

This clonotype counts as medium-sized (0.01 to 0.1%). This sequence joins TRBV4-3 and TRBJ2-7, with TRBD1 identical over 7 bases. The CDR3 runs 15 residues. Germline V CDR1 and CDR2: LGHNA, YSLEER. Losses at the gene ends were 1 base for V and 3 bases for J; bases not matched to a gene: 6. This CDR3 is CASSQARDRYYEQYF. The CDR3 DNA sequence: TGCGCCAGCAGCCAAGCCCGGGACAGATACTACGAGCAGTACTTC.

Relative to its sample, this clonotype is medium-sized (0.01 to 0.1%). The chain combines TRBV7-2 with TRBJ1-1; TRBD1 aligns across 8 bases. Germline loops: CDR1 SGHTA, CDR2 FQGNSA. The CDR3 loop spans 13 amino acids. The junction had 4 bases not matched to a gene; V was cut back by 6 bases and J by 4 bases. The CDR3 spells CASRGTGITEAFF. For the CDR3, the DNA is TGTGCCAGCAGAGGGACAGGTATCACTGAAGCTTTCTTT.

This clonotype is deemed large. The V and J genes are TRBV28 and TRBJ1-1, with no clear D. Germline V CDR1 and CDR2: MDHEN, SYDVKM. The CDR3 consists of 15 residues. Trimming cost V 6 bases and J 3 bases, with 17 bases left between them. Written as DNA, the CDR3 is TGTGCCAGCAGCTTAGCACAAGGAATGTACACTGAAGCTTTCTTT. Translating gives CASSLAQGMYTEAFF.

This clonotype was found many times. The chain carries TRBV20-1 and TRBJ2-5, with D perhaps assigned TRBD1 or TRBD2 (5 bases each). Looked up from germline, CDR1 is DFQATT and CDR2 is SNEGSKA (reference sequence). The V gene lost 7 bases and the J gene lost 1 base, with 7 bases spanning the gap. The CDR3 contains 11 residues. The CDR3 sequence is CSVGVQETQYF. For the CDR3, the DNA is TGCAGTGTGGGGGTCCAAGAGACCCAGTACTTC.

The chain employs TRBV28 and TRBJ2-7, with D possibly being TRBD2 (6 bases). The CDR3 is made up of 15 amino acids. Trimming removed 6 bases from V and 1 base from J, with 16 bases in between. Germline V gene data show CDR1 as MDHEN and CDR2 as SYDVKM. The CDR3 nucleotides read TGTGCCAGCAGAAAATTCCTCGGGAGTTCCTACGAGCAGTACTTC. The encoded protein is CASRKFLGSSYEQYF. Drawing the rest from reference TRBV28 and TRBJ2-7, the complete variable domain is DVKVTQSSRYLVKRTGEKVFLECVQDMDHENMFWYRQDPGLGLRLIYFSYDVKMKEKGDIPEGYSVSREKKERFSLILESASTNQTSMYLCASRKFLGSSYEQYFGPGTRLTVT.

The sample holds many counts of this clonotype. V and J are TRBV20-1 and TRBJ2-2, with no clear D. The CDR3 contains 13 residues. Per the germline V gene, CDR1 is DFQATT and CDR2 is SNEGSKA (reference sequence). Trimming took off 2 bases at V and 1 base at J, with 5 bases between the two ends. CDR3 protein: CSARFGNTGELFF. The CDR3, as DNA: TGCAGTGCTAGATTCGGGAACACCGGGGAGCTGTTTTTT.

This clonotype ranks as medium-sized. The chain employs TRBV9 and TRBJ1-5, with D tentatively TRBD1 (5 bases). CDR1 SGDLS and CDR2 YYNGEE come from the germline V gene. This CDR3 comprises 13 residues. The V end lost 3 bases, the J end lost 9 bases, and 13 bases lay between the germline ends. The CDR3 region is CASSGSQVGPQHF. The CDR3 bases are TGTGCCAGCAGCGGATCACAGGTTGGGCCCCAGCATTTT.

By share, this clonotype ranks as medium-sized. The V and J genes are TRBV7-2 and TRBJ2-5; 8 bases match TRBD1. This CDR3 is built from 15 residues. Germline V gene lookup returns CDR1 SGHTA and CDR2 FQGNSA. V lost 4 bases to trimming and J lost 1 base; unmatched junction nucleotides: 5. As DNA, the CDR3 is TGTGCCAGCAGCTCCCAGGGGGCGACCCAAGAGACCCAGTACTTC. It encodes CASSSQGATQETQYF.

This clonotype was counted ten times or more. This chain joins TRBV7-2 and TRBJ1-4, with D uncertain. CDR1 SGHTA and CDR2 FQGNSA come from the germline V gene. This CDR3 region has 11 residues. Trimming stripped 1 base from V and 11 bases from J, with 5 bases between. CDR3 residues: CASSLEWKLFF. CDR3 bases: TGTGCCAGCAGCTTAGAGTGGAAACTGTTTTTT.